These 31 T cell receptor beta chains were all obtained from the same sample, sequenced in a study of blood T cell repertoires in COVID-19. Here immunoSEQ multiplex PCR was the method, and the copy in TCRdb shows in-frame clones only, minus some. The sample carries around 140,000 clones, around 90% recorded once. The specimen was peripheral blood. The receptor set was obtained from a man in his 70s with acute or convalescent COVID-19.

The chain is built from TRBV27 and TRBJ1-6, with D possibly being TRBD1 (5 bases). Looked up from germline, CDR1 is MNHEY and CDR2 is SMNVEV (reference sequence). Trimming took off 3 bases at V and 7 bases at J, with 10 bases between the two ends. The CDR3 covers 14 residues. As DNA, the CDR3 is TGTGCCAGCAGTTTGGGGGGAACCAATTCACCCCTCCACTTT. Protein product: CASSLGGTNSPLHF.

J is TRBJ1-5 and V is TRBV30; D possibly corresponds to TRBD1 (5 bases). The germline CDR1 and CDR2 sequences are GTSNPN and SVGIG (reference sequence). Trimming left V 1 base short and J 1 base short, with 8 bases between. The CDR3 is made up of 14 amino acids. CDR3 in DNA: TGTGCCTGGAGTGGCGGGGGAAGCAATCAGCCCCAGCATTTT. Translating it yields CAWSGGGSNQPQHF.

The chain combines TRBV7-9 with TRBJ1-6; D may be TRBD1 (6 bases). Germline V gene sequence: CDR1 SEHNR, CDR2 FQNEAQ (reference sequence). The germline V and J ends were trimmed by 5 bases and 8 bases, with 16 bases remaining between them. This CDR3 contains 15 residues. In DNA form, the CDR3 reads TGTGCCAGCAGCGTTGGGGGCAGCAGCGATTCACCCCTCCACTTT. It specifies CASSVGGSSDSPLHF.

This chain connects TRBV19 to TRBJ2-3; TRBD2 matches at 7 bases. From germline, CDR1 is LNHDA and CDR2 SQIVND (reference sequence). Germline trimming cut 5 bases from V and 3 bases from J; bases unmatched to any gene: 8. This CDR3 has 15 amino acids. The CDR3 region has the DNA TGTGCCAGTAGTCCATGGACGGGAGGAACAGATACGCAGTATTTT. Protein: CASSPWTGGTDTQYF.

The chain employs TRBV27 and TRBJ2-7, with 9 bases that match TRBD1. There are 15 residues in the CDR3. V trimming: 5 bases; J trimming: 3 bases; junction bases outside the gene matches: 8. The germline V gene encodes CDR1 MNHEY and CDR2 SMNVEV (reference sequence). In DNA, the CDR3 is TGTGCCAGCAGTATGCCGGGACAGGGACTCTACGAGCAGTACTTC. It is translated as CASSMPGQGLYEQYF.

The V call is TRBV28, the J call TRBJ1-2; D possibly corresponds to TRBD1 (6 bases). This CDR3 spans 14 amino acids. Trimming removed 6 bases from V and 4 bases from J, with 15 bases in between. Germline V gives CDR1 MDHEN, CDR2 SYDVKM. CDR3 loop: CASSRGGVGYGYTF. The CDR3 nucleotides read TGTGCCAGCAGCCGGGGGGGCGTTGGCTATGGCTACACCTTC.

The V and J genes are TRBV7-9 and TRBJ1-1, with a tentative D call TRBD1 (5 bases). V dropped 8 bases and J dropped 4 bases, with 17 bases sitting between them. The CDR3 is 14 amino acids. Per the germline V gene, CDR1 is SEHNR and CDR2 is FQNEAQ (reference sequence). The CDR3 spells CASDRELRGTEAFF. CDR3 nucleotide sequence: TGTGCCAGCGACCGAGAACTTAGGGGCACTGAAGCTTTCTTT.

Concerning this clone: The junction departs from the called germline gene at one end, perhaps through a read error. CDR3 nucleotide sequence: TGTGCCAGCTGCCAGGGACAGGGGGCAGATACGCAGTATTTT. Its protein product is CASCQGQGADTQYF. The chain has TRBV3-1 (or the pseudogene TRBV3-2) and TRBJ2-3; 11 bases align to TRBD1. This CDR3 is 14 amino acids long. Germline V gene lookup returns CDR1 LGHDT and CDR2 YNNKEL (reference sequence).

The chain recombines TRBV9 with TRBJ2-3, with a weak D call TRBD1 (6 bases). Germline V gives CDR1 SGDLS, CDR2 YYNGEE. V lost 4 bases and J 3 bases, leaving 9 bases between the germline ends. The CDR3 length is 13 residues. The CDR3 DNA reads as TGTGCCAGCAGCTCCGGACAGACAGATACGCAGTATTTT. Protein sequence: CASSSGQTDTQYF.

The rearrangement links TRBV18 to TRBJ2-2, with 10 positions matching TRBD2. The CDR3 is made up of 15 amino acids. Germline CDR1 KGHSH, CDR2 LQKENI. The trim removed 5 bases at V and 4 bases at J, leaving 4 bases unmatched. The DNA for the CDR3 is TGTGCCAGCTCAAGGGGACTAGCGACCACCGGGGAGCTGTTTTTT. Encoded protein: CASSRGLATTGELFF.

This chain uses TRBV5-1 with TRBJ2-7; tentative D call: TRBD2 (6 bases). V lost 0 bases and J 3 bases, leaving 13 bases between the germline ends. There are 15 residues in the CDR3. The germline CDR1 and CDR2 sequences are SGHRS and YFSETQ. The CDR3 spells CASSLGWVGGYEQYF. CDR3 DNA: TGCGCCAGCAGCTTGGGATGGGTGGGGGGCTACGAGCAGTACTTC.

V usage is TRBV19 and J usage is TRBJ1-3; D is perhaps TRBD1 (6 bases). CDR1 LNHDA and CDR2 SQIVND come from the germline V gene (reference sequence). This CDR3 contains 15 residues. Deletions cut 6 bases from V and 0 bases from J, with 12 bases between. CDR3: CASRPDSPSGNTIYF. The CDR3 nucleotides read TGTGCCAGTAGGCCGGACAGCCCCTCTGGAAACACCATATATTTT.

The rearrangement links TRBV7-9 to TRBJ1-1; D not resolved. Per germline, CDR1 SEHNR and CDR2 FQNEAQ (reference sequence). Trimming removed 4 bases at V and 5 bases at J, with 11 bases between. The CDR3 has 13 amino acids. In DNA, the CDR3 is TGTGCCAGCAGCTCAATCTCGGGGACTGAAGCTTTCTTT. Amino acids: CASSSISGTEAFF.

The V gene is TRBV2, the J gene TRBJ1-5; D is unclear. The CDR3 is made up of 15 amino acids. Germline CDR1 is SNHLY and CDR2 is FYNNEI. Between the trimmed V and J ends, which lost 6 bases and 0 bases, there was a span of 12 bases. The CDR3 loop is CASRLQSYSNQPQHF. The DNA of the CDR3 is TGTGCCAGCAGGCTACAGAGCTATAGCAATCAGCCCCAGCATTTT.

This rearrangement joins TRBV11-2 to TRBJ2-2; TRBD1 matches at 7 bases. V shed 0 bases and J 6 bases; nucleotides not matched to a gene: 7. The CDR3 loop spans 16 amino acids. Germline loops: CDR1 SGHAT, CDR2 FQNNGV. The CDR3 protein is CASSLDTQGVSGELFF. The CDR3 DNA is TGTGCCAGCAGCTTAGATACCCAGGGGGTCTCCGGGGAGCTGTTTTTT.

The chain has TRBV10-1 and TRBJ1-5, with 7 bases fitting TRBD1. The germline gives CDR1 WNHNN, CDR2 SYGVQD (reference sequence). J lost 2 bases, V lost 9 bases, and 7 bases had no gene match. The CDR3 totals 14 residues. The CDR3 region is CASPRGSGNQPQHF. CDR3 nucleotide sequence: TGCGCCAGTCCCAGGGGGTCGGGCAATCAGCCCCAGCATTTT.

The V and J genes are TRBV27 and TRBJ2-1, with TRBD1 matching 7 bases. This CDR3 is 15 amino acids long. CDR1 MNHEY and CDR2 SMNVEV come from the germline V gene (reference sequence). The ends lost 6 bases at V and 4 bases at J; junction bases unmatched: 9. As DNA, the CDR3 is TGTGCCAGCAGCCTTGACCGGGACAGTTACAATGAGCAGTTCTTC. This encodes CASSLDRDSYNEQFF.

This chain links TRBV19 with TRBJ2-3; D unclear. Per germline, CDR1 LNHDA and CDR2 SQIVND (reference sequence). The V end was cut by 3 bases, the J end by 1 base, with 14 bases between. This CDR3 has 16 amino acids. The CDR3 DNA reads TGTGCCAGTAGTATTCCTGGGCAGGTGGGCACAGATACGCAGTATTTT. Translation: CASSIPGQVGTDTQYF.

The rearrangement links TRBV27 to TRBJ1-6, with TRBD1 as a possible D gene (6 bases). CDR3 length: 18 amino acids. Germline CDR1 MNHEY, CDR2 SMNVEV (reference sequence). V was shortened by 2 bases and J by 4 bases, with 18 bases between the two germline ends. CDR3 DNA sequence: TGTGCCAGCAGTTTAGACCCCCCGCCAGGGGAATATAATTCACCCCTCCACTTT. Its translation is CASSLDPPPGEYNSPLHF.

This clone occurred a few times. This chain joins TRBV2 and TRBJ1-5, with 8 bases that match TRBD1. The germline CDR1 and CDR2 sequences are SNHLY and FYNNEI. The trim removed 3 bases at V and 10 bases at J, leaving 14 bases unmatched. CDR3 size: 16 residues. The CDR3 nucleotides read TGTGCCAGCAGTGATACCCGACAGGGGCGCGAGGCTCCCCAGCATTTT. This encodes CASSDTRQGREAPQHF. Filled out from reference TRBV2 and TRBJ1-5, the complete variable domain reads EPEVTQTPSHQVTQMGQEVILRCVPISNHLYFYWYRQILGQKVEFLVSFYNNEISEKSEIFDDQFSVERPDGSNFTLKIRSTKLEDSAMYFCASSDTRQGREAPQHFGDGTRLSIL.

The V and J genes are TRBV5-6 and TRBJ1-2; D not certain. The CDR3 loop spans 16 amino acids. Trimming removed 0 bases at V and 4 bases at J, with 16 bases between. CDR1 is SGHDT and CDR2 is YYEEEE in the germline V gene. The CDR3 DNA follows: TGTGCCAGCAGCTTGGGATCTACCCTGGCGGGCTATGGCTACACCTTC. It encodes CASSLGSTLAGYGYTF.

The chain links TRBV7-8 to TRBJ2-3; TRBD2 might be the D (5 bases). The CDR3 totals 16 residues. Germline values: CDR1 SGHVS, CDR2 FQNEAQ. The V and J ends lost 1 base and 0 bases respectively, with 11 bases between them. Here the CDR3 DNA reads TGTGCCAGCAGCTTAGGAGGCGGGCCAAGCACAGATACGCAGTATTTT. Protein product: CASSLGGGPSTDTQYF.

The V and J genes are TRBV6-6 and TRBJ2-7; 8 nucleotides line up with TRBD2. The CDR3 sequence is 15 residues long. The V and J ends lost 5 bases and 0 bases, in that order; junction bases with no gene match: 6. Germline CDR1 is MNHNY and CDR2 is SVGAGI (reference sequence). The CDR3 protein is CASSPGGASSYEQYF. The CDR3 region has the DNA TGTGCCAGCAGTCCCGGGGGGGCCAGCTCCTACGAGCAGTACTTC.

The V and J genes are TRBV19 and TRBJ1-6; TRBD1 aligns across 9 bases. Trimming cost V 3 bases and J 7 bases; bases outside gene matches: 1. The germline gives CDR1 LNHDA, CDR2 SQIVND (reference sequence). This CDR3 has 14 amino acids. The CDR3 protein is CASSMTGGNSPLHF. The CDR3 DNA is TGTGCCAGTAGTATGACAGGGGGAAATTCACCCCTCCACTTT. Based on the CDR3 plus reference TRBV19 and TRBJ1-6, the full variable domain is DGGITQSPKYLFRKEGQNVTLSCEQNLNHDAMYWYRQDPGQGLRLIYYSQIVNDFQKGDIAEGYSVSREKKESFPLTVTSAQKNPTAFYLCASSMTGGNSPLHFGNGTRLTVT.

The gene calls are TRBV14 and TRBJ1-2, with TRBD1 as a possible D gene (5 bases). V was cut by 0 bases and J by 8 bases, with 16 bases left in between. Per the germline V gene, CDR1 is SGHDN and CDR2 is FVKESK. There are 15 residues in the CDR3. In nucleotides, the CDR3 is TGTGCCAGCAGCCAAGAAACAGGTGATTATGGAGGCTACACCTTC. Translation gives CASSQETGDYGGYTF.

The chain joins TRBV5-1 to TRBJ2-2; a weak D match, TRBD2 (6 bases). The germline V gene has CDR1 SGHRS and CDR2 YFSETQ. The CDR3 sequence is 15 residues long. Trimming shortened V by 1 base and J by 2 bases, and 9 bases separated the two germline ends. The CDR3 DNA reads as TGCGCCAGCAGCTTGATTGCGGGAAACACCGGGGAGCTGTTTTTT. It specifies CASSLIAGNTGELFF.

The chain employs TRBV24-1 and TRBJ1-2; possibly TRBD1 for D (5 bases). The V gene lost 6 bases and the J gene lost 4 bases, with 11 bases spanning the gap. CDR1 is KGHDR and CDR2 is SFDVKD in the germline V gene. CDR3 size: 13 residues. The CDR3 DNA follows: TGTGCCACCAGTATAGACAGCTTCTATGGCTACACCTTC. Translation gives CATSIDSFYGYTF.

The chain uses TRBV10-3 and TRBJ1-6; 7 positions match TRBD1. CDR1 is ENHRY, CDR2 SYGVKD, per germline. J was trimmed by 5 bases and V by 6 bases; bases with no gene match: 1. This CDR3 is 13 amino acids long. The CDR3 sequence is CAIRGQDNSPLHF. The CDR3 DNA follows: TGTGCCATCAGAGGACAGGATAATTCACCCCTCCACTTT.

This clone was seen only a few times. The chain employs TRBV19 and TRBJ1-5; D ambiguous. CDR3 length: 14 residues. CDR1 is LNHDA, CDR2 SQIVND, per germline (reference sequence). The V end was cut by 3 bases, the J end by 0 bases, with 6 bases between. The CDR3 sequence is CASSITASNQPQHF. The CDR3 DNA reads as TGTGCCAGTAGTATCACAGCTAGCAATCAGCCCCAGCATTTT. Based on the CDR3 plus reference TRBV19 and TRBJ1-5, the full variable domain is DGGITQSPKYLFRKEGQNVTLSCEQNLNHDAMYWYRQDPGQGLRLIYYSQIVNDFQKGDIAEGYSVSREKKESFPLTVTSAQKNPTAFYLCASSITASNQPQHFGDGTRLSIL.

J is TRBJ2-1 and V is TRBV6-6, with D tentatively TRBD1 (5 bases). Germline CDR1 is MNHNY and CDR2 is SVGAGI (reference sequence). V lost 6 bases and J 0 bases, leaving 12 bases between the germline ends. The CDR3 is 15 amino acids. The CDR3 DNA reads TGTGCCAGCAGCCTTGACAGTGCCTCCTACAATGAGCAGTTCTTC. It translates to CASSLDSASYNEQFF.

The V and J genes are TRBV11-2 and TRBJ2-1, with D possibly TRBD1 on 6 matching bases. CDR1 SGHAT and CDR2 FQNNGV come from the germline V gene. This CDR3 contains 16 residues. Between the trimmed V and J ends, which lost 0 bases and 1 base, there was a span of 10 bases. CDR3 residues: CASSLEARGSYNEQFF. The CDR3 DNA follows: TGTGCCAGCAGCTTAGAGGCTAGGGGGTCCTACAATGAGCAGTTCTTC. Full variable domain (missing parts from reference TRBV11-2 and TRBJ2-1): EAGVAQSPRYKIIEKRQSVAFWCNPISGHATLYWYQQILGQGPKLLIQFQNNGVVDDSQLPKDRFSAERLKGVDSTLKIQPAKLEDSAVYLCASSLEARGSYNEQFFGPGTRLTVL.